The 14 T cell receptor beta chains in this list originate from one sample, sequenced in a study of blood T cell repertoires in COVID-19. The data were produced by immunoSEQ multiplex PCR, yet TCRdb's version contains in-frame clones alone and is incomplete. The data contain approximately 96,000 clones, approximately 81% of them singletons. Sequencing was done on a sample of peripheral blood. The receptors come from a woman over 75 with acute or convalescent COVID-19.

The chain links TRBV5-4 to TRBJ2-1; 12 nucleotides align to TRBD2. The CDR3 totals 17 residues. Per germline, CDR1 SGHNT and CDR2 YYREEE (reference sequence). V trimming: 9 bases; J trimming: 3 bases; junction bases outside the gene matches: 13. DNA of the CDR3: TGTGCCATCACGACTAGCGGGGGCCAGGTGAGCTACAATGAGCAGTTCTTC. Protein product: CAITTSGGQVSYNEQFF.

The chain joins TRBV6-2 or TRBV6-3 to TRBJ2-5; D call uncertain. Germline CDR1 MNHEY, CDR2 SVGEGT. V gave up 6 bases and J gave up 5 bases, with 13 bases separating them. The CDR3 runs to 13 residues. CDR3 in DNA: TGTGCCAGCAGCGTAGGAGAATGGGAGACCCAGTACTTC. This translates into CASSVGEWETQYF.

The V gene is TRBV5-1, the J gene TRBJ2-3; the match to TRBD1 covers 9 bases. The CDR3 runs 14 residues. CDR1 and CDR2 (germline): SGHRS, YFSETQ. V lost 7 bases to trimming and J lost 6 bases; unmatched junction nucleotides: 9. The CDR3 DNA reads TGCGCCAGCTGCAGGACAGGGGTCTTTGATACGCAGTATTTT. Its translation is CASCRTGVFDTQYF. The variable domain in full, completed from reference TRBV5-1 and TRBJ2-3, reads KAGVTQTPRYLIKTRGQQVTLSCSPISGHRSVSWYQQTPGQGLQFLFEYFSETQRNKGNFPGRFSGRQFSNSRSEMNVSTLELGDSALYLCASCRTGVFDTQYFGPGTRLTVL.

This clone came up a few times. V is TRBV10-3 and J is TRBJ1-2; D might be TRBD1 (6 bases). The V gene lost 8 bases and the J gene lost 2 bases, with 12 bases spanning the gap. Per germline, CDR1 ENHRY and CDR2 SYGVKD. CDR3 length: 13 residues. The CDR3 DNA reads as TGTGCCATCTACTCCCAGGGGAACTATGGCTACACCTTC. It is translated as CAIYSQGNYGYTF.

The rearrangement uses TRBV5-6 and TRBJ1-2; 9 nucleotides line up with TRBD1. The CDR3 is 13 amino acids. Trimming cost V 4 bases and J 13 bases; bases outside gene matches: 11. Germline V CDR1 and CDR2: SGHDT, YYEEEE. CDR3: CASSRTGTGYSTF. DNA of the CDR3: TGTGCCAGCAGCCGAACCGGGACAGGGTATTCCACCTTC. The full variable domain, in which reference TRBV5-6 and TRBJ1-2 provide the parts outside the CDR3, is DAGVTQSPTHLIKTRGQQVTLRCSPKSGHDTVSWYQQALGQGPQFIFQYYEEEERQRGNFPDRFSGHQFPNYSSELNVNALLLGDSALYLCASSRTGTGYSTFGSGTRLTVV.

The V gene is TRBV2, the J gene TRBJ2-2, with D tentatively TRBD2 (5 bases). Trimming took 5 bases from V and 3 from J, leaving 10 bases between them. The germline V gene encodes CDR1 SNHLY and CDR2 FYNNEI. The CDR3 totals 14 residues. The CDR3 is CASSIRGYTGELFF. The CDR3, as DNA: TGTGCCAGCAGTATACGGGGTTACACCGGGGAGCTGTTTTTT.

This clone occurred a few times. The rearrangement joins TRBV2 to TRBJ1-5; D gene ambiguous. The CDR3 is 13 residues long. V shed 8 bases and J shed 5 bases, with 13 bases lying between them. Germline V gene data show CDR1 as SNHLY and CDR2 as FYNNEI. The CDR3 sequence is CASRQGRDQPQHF. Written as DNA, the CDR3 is TGTGCCAGCCGACAAGGGCGGGATCAGCCCCAGCATTTT.

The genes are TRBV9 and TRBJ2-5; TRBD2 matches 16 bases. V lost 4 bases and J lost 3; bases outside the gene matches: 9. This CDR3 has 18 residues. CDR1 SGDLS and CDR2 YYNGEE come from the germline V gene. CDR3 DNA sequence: TGTGCCAGCAGCAGAGGGACTAGCGGGGGGGCACCCGAAGAGACCCAGTACTTC. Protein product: CASSRGTSGGAPEETQYF.

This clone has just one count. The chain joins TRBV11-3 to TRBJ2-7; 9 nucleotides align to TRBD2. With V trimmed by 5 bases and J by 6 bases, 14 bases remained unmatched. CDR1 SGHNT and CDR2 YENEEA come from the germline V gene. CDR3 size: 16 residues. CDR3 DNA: TGTGCCAGCAGCGCCGGTTGGTCTAGCGGGGCCGTCGAGCAGTACTTC. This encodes CASSAGWSSGAVEQYF.

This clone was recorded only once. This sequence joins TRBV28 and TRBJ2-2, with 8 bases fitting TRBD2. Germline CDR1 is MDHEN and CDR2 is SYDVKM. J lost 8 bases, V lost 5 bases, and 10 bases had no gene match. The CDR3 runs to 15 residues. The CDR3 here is CASSLGGARVGELFF. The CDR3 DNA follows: TGTGCCAGCAGTCTCGGGGGGGCCCGAGTGGGGGAGCTGTTTTTT.

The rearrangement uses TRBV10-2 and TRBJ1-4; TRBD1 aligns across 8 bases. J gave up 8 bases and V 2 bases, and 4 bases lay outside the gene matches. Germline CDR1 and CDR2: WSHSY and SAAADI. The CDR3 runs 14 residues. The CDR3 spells CASSEGQGLEKLFF. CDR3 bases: TGCGCCAGCAGTGAGGGACAGGGCTTGGAAAAACTGTTTTTT.

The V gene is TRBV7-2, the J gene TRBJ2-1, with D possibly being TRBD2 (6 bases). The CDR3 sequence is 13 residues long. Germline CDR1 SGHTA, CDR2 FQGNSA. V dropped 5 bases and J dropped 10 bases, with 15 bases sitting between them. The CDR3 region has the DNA TGTGCCAGCAGCAGAGTCACGGGGGAGGAGCAGTTCTTC. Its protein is CASSRVTGEEQFF.

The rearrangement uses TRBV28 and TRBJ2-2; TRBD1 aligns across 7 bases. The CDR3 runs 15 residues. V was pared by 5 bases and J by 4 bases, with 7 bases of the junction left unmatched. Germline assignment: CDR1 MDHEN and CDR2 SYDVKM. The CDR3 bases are TGTGCCAGCAGTCTACTCAGGGGGTTCACCGGGGAGCTGTTTTTT. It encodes CASSLLRGFTGELFF.

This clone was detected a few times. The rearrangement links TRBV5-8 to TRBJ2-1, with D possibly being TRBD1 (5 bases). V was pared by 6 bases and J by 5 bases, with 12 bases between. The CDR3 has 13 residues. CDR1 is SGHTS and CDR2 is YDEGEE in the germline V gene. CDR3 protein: CASIADRNNEQFF. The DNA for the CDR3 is TGTGCCAGCATCGCCGACAGAAACAATGAGCAGTTCTTC.